This T cell receptor (beta chain) emerged from a study of blood T cell repertoires in COVID-19. Study information: T cells, B-cell-depleted T cells, or PBMCs provided the cDNA or gDNA that served as material.

Living in about two dozen US areas, the participants were between about 18 and 100 years of age. The study counted Cohort 3 donors as recovered given two negative PCRs, clearance, or symptom resolution. The germline gives CDR1 MNHEY, CDR2 SMNVEV (reference sequence). This CDR3 has 17 residues. Deletions cut 8 bases from V and 2 bases from J, with 22 bases between. Using immunoSEQ multiplex PCR, the repertoire was profiled, and TCRdb retains in-frame clones only, with some absent. The table has 370,000 or so clones, around 87% seen once. The receptor was isolated from a man aged 30 to 39 who had recovered from COVID-19. The source material was PBMCs or T cells enriched from blood (not recorded which). The chain carries TRBV27 and TRBJ1-3; D unclear. The CDR3 protein is CASRKGFGETAGNTIYF. As DNA, the CDR3 is TGTGCCAGCCGAAAGGGCTTCGGGGAGACGGCTGGAAACACCATATATTTT.